A selection of T cell receptor beta chains follows, all from one sample in a study of T cells in Graves' hyperthyroidism and ophthalmopathy. TCRdb recomputed calls from the multiplex PCR reads with MiXCR, one row per CDR3 protein. The sample holds around 300,000 distinct CDR3 sequences, roughly 15% seen once. Sequenced material: blood. The receptor source for this set is a woman between 50 and 59 years old with Graves' hyperthyroidism that later progressed to Graves' ophthalmopathy. Each CDR3 is given with its conserved first and last residue. A D gene is named only where the DNA matches it firmly. The size entry is marked missing in some rows and otherwise reads once, few, many or a size class.

>few|TRBJ1-3|TRBD1|TRBV5-5
TGTGCCAGCAGCCGTGGACAGGCGGATAGGGGAAACACCATATATTTT
CASSRGQADRGNTIYF
>-|TRBJ2-3|TRBD2|TRBV3-1
TGTGCCAGCCGAGCGGGGAGCTCAGATACGCAGTATTTT
CASRAGSSDTQYF
>-|TRBJ1-5|-|TRBV9
TGTGCCAGCAGTCCATATTGGCCCCAGCATTTT
CASSPYWPQHF
>few|TRBJ1-5|-|TRBV19
TGTGCCAGTAGTAGCTGGACAGTTAGCAATCAGCCCCAGCATTTT
CASSSWTVSNQPQHF
>many|TRBJ2-1|TRBD2|TRBV6-1
TGTGCCAGCAGGATGGGACTAGCGGGAGGTCCGAGCTCCTACAATGAGCAGTTCTTC
CASRMGLAGGPSSYNEQFF
>many|TRBJ2-5|-|TRBV20-1
TGCAGTGTCCGCAAAGAGACCCAGTACTTC
CSVRKETQYF
>many|TRBJ1-1|-|TRBV28
TGTGCCAGCAGGGGACCCCTTTTAAACACTGAAGCTTTCTTT
CASRGPLLNTEAFF
>many|TRBJ2-3|TRBD2|TRBV10-3
TGTGCCACCAAGGGACTAGCGGGGGGTTCCAACACAGATACGCAGTATTTT
CATKGLAGGSNTDTQYF
>-|TRBJ2-1|TRBD2|TRBV10-3
TGTGCCATCAGTGAGTCGGGACTAGCGGAGGGCGATGAGCAGTTCTTC
CAISESGLAEGDEQFF
>many|TRBJ2-5|TRBD2|TRBV20-1
TGCAGTCCCCTGCTAGCGGGATTGGAGACCCAGTACTTC
CSPLLAGLETQYF
>-|TRBJ2-1|TRBD2|TRBV29-1
TGCAGCGCTACGGGGCTTCTAGCGGCCAATGAGCAGTTCTTC
CSATGLLAANEQFF
>-|TRBJ2-2|-|TRBV7-8
TGTGCCAGCAGCTTAGCAGTGGAGGACACCGGGGAGCTGTTTTTT
CASSLAVEDTGELFF
>few|TRBJ1-6|TRBD1|TRBV5-1
TGCGCCAGCAGCTCGGGACAGAGATACTCCTATAATTCACCCCTCCACTTT
CASSSGQRYSYNSPLHF
>many|TRBJ1-5|TRBD1|TRBV28
TGTGCCAGCAGTTTCTCCCTCGGACAGGGGGCCGTTCAGCCCCAGCATTTT
CASSFSLGQGAVQPQHF
>few|TRBJ2-1|-|TRBV3-1
TGTGCCAGTCACGGCGGGGAGTCCTACAATGAGCAGTTCTTC
CASHGGESYNEQFF
>-|TRBJ1-1|-|TRBV6-2/TRBV6-3
TGTGCCAGCAGGGTGGGGGACACTGAAGCTTTCTTT
CASRVGDTEAFF
>many|TRBJ2-1|TRBD1|TRBV6-1
TGTGCCAGCAGTCGGGACAGGGGCTGGGGTGACGTGAATGAGCAGTTCTTC
CASSRDRGWGDVNEQFF
>few|TRBJ2-6|TRBD2|TRBV11-1
TGTGCCAGCAGCGGGGGGGGTTCTGGGGCCAACGTCCTGACTTTC
CASSGGGSGANVLTF
>few|TRBJ1-3|-|TRBV13
TGTGCCAGCAGCTTAGGGCGGTGGGAAAAATCCGGAAACACCATATATTTT
CASSLGRWEKSGNTIYF
>few|TRBJ1-1|-|TRBV7-6
TGTGCCAGCAGGGGGGCGGGTTCCCAGGCTTTCTTT
CASRGAGSQAFF
>many|TRBJ2-3|TRBD2|TRBV5-1
TGCGCCAGCAGCCGCCCCGGGGGGGGGAGCACAGATACGCAGTATTTT
CASSRPGGGSTDTQYF
>-|TRBJ1-4|TRBD1|TRBV25-1
TGTGCCAGCTCCTCCGCCGGGACAGGGAATGAAAAACTGTTTTTT
CASSSAGTGNEKLFF
>many|TRBJ2-7|TRBD2|TRBV20-1
TGCAGTGCTAAAGGGAGGGCGGGGATCTACGAGCAGTACTTC
CSAKGRAGIYEQYF
>many|TRBJ2-2|-|TRBV18
TGTGCCAGCTCAGAGAGGTGGGCCGGGGAGCTGTTTTTT
CASSERWAGELFF
>-|TRBJ2-7|-|TRBV6-1
TGTGCCAGCAGACACGGGGATCTTGGGTACGAGCAGTACTTC
CASRHGDLGYEQYF
>many|TRBJ2-7|-|TRBV3-1
TGTGCCAGCAGCCTCCGGGACGCCTACGAGCAGTACTTC
CASSLRDAYEQYF
>many|TRBJ2-7|TRBD2|TRBV20-1
TGCAGTGCCGTTCCCGGGACTAGCGCGTACGAGCAGTACTTC
CSAVPGTSAYEQYF
>many|TRBJ2-7|-|TRBV7-9
TGTGCCAGCAGCTCATACTCATCCTACCCTTTTCCCCACGAGCAGTACTTC
CASSSYSSYPFPHEQYF
>many|TRBJ2-1|-|TRBV7-2
TGTGCCAGCAGCATCGGGACTCTCTACAATGAGCAGTTCTTC
CASSIGTLYNEQFF
>many|TRBJ2-5|-|TRBV28
TGTGCCAGCAGTTTGGTGGGGGGCCGGATATGGAAAGAGACCCAGTACTTC
CASSLVGGRIWKETQYF
>-|TRBJ1-1|-|TRBV9
TGTGCCAGCAGCGTAGATTTAGGGGTGTCTGAAGCTTTCTTT
CASSVDLGVSEAFF
>many|TRBJ2-1|-|TRBV3-1
TGTGCCAGCAGCCAATCGTATTTCGATGAGCAGTTCTTC
CASSQSYFDEQFF
>many|TRBJ2-1|-|TRBV2
TGTGCCAGCAGTATAAGCGGTGCGGGGTCCTACAATGAGCAGTTCTTC
CASSISGAGSYNEQFF
>many|TRBJ2-6|-|TRBV20-1
TGCAGTGCTAGAGCGGGTACTGGGGCCAACGTCCTGACTTTC
CSARAGTGANVLTF
>-|TRBJ1-1|TRBD1|TRBV2
TGTGCCAGCATTACCACAGGGGGCCCTGAAGCTTTCTTT
CASITTGGPEAFF
>many|TRBJ1-3|-|TRBV19
TGTGCCAGTAGTTTTCTCCACGACAGGCCCTCTGGAAACACCATATATTTT
CASSFLHDRPSGNTIYF
>few|TRBJ2-1|TRBD1|TRBV19
TGTGCCAGTAGTTTCCTCAGGGGGATTTACAATGAGCAGTTCTTC
CASSFLRGIYNEQFF
>many|TRBJ2-7|-|TRBV15
TGTGCCACCAGGGGCTCAGGGGACGGTTACGAGCAGTACTTC
CATRGSGDGYEQYF